This T cell receptor (beta chain) was identified during a study of T cell changes during pregnancy in multiple sclerosis. Trimming shortened V by 0 bases and J by 5 bases, and 4 bases separated the two germline ends. The germline V gene encodes CDR1 LGHNA and CDR2 YNFKEQ. The CDR3 consists of 13 residues. Repertoires were generated with immunoSEQ multiplex PCR, while TCRdb's copy carries only in-frame clones and drops some. The table has roughly 93,000 clones, around 93% seen once. This clone was observed once. The specimen comprised peripheral blood, sampled before pregnancy. The receptor was isolated from a female donor with multiple sclerosis, enrolled in a pregnancy study. The V gene is TRBV4-2, the J gene TRBJ2-2; D gene uncertain. DNA for the CDR3: TGTGCCAGCAGCCAAGACAGAACCGGGGAGCTGTTTTTT. Translation: CASSQDRTGELFF.